The rows below give T cell receptor beta chains drawn from one sample of a study of post-analysis software for immune sequencing data. Each CDR3 protein is one row after TCRdb ran MiXCR on the PCR reads. The sample has about 620,000 distinct CDR3 sequences; about 44% are singletons. Sequences were obtained from blood. Source of these receptors: a girl aged 5 to 17 with multiple sclerosis. Both conserved end residues are part of each CDR3. The order of the fields is D gene, clone size, J gene, V gene, CDR3 DNA, CDR3 protein. A D gene is named only where the DNA matches it firmly. Clone size is stated in some rows and not others, as once, few, many or a class when expanded.

NA	many	TRBJ2-3	TRBV6-5	TGTGCCAGCAGTTACAGCCCCCGGGACAGGCGGGGGGATACGCAGTATTTT	CASSYSPRDRRGDTQYF
NA	NA	TRBJ2-6	TRBV7-9	TGTGCCAGCAGCTTATCGGCCCGGATATCTGGGGCCAACGTCCTGACTTTC	CASSLSARISGANVLTF
TRBD2	few	TRBJ2-4	TRBV12-3/TRBV12-4	TGTGCCAGCAAAATTAGCGGGAGGGCCGTTGGAGAGCAGTACTTC	CASKISGRAVGEQYF
TRBD2	NA	TRBJ2-7	TRBV20-1	TGCAGTGCCAGACTAGCGAGAACGGGGGAGCAGTACTTC	CSARLARTGEQYF
NA	NA	TRBJ2-1	TRBV7-2	TGTGCCAGCAGCTTAGGTCCGCGGGGAGTTTGGTACAATGAGCAGTTCTTC	CASSLGPRGVWYNEQFF
TRBD1	NA	TRBJ2-5	TRBV5-1	TGCGCCAGCAGCTCCTCGACAGGGGAAGAGACCCAGTACTTC	CASSSSTGEETQYF
NA	NA	TRBJ1-2	TRBV12-3/TRBV12-4	TGTGCCAGCAGTTTATCCCTTACAGGGTCGAGCTATGGCTACACCTTC	CASSLSLTGSSYGYTF
TRBD2	few	TRBJ2-7	TRBV6-2/TRBV6-3	TGTGCCAGCGCGAACCAGCCAGCGGGGATCAACGAGCAGTACTTC	CASANQPAGINEQYF
NA	NA	TRBJ1-5	TRBV12-3/TRBV12-4	TGTGCCAGCAGCCCCGGGGTTGCTAGCAATCAGCCCCAGCATTTT	CASSPGVASNQPQHF
NA	NA	TRBJ2-7	TRBV20-1	TGCAGTGCTAGAGATATAAGGACCTACCTCCGGGTGTCGGAGCAGTACTTC	CSARDIRTYLRVSEQYF
TRBD1	NA	TRBJ2-1	TRBV2	TGTGCCAGCATCCCCCGGGACAGGGGATACAATGAGCAGTTCTTC	CASIPRDRGYNEQFF
NA	few	TRBJ2-4	TRBV3-1	TGTGCCAGCAGCCAAGATTGGAGGGGGGCAGGGAGGGCCAAAAACATTCAGTACTTC	CASSQDWRGAGRAKNIQYF
NA	few	TRBJ2-1	TRBV11-2	TGTGCCAGCAGCCCGGACCATTCCTACAATGAGCAGTTCTTC	CASSPDHSYNEQFF
TRBD1	NA	TRBJ1-1	TRBV10-3	TGTGCCACGAAAGGACAGGGGGACAACGGGGACACTGAAGCTTTCTTT	CATKGQGDNGDTEAFF
NA	NA	TRBJ2-3	TRBV10-3	TGTGCCATCAGTGAAATGGGGGCGACGCTGACAGATACGCAGTATTTT	CAISEMGATLTDTQYF
NA	many	TRBJ2-7	TRBV4-1	TGCGCCAGCAGCCAGGACTTTTCCTACGAGCAGTACTTC	CASSQDFSYEQYF
TRBD2	NA	TRBJ2-7	TRBV30	TGTGCCTGGAGTGTACTAGCGGCCCCCCGCGAGCAGTACTTC	CAWSVLAAPREQYF
TRBD2	few	TRBJ2-5	TRBV20-1	TGCAGTGCCCCACGTCCGGGGGGCCAAGAGACCCAGTACTTC	CSAPRPGGQETQYF
NA	NA	TRBJ1-2	TRBV4-2	TGTGCCAGCAGCGTCGGGACTTTCAAGGATGGCTACACCTTC	CASSVGTFKDGYTF
NA	NA	TRBJ2-1	TRBV6-6	TGTGCCAGCAGTGAGAATCTCAATGAGCAGTTCTTC	CASSENLNEQFF
NA	NA	TRBJ2-7	TRBV12-3/TRBV12-4	TGTGCCAGCAGTTTTAACCAGGGCCCTACCTACGAGCAGTACTTC	CASSFNQGPTYEQYF
NA	NA	TRBJ2-5	TRBV7-6	TGTGCCAGCAGCTTGGTGAGGGCAGAGACCCAGTACTTC	CASSLVRAETQYF
NA	few	TRBJ2-7	TRBV2	TGTGCCAGCAGTGAAGGGCCCACCCTTAACTACGAGCAGTACTTC	CASSEGPTLNYEQYF
NA	many	TRBJ2-7	TRBV29-1	TGCAGCGTGGCCGGAGGAGACTCTAGCTCCTACGAGCAGTACTTC	CSVAGGDSSSYEQYF
TRBD2	few	TRBJ2-1	TRBV5-1	TGCGCCAGCAGCCCCAGACTAGCGGGAGGGTCTTTGGATGAGCAGTTCTTC	CASSPRLAGGSLDEQFF
TRBD2	few	TRBJ2-4	TRBV15	TGTGCCACCAGCAGAGATCTTTCGCGGGGGGACGGAAACATTCAGTACTTC	CATSRDLSRGDGNIQYF
NA	NA	TRBJ2-1	TRBV12-3/TRBV12-4	TGTGCCAGCAGTTCCGGGCTCGATGAGCAGTTCTTC	CASSSGLDEQFF
NA	NA	TRBJ2-3	TRBV5-1	TGCGCCAGCAGCTTGGGGCAGAGGCCTGACACAGATACGCAGTATTTT	CASSLGQRPDTDTQYF
NA	few	TRBJ2-5	TRBV20-1	TGCAGTGCTATTGGTTACGGGCAGGAGCTTCAAGAGACCCAGTACTTC	CSAIGYGQELQETQYF
NA	once	TRBJ2-7	TRBV20-1	TGCAGTGCTAGAAATTTGGGAGTGAGCTCCTACGAGCAGTACTTC	CSARNLGVSSYEQYF
TRBD1	NA	TRBJ2-5	TRBV5-1	TGCGCCAGCAGCTTTCGACAGGGCGACGAGACCCAGTACTTC	CASSFRQGDETQYF
TRBD1	NA	TRBJ2-4	TRBV6-4	TGTGCCAGCAGTGACTCTGGACAGGGGGAGCAGTACTTC	CASSDSGQGEQYF
NA	few	TRBJ2-3	TRBV4-1	TGCGCCAGCAGCCCCGGACCCGGGAGTCGCACAGATACGCAGTATTTT	CASSPGPGSRTDTQYF
NA	many	TRBJ2-1	TRBV20-1	TGCAGTGCTAGTGATTTTACCCGGGGTGAGCAGTTCTTC	CSASDFTRGEQFF
NA	NA	TRBJ1-1	TRBV20-1	TGCAGTGCTAGAGGCGTGACGGAGGACACTGAAGCTTTCTTT	CSARGVTEDTEAFF
NA	NA	TRBJ2-3	TRBV7-8	TGTGCCAGCAGCTTAGGGGCGGCTACGCAGTATTTT	CASSLGAATQYF
NA	few	TRBJ2-5	TRBV29-1	TGCAGCGTTCAAGGGGGGGGCCGTGAGGAGACCCAGTACTTC	CSVQGGGREETQYF
NA	few	TRBJ2-7	TRBV28	TGTGCCAGCAGTTTCGTTCAGAGCGAGCAGTACTTC	CASSFVQSEQYF
NA	NA	TRBJ1-5	TRBV5-1	TGCGCCAGTCGTAAGGGAAGGGATCAGCCCCAGCATTTT	CASRKGRDQPQHF
TRBD2	NA	TRBJ2-7	TRBV6-6	TGTGCCAGCATTTTAGCGGGAGGGCGGTACGAGCAGTACTTC	CASILAGGRYEQYF
NA	NA	TRBJ2-7	TRBV7-8	TGTGCCAGCAACTACCCGCCTTCCTACGAGCAGTACTTC	CASNYPPSYEQYF
NA	NA	TRBJ2-1	TRBV4-1	TGCGCCAGCAGCCAAATACTAGCCAATGAGCAGTTCTTC	CASSQILANEQFF
NA	NA	TRBJ1-2	TRBV7-9	TGTGCCAGCAGCTTAAATGCAGATAACTATGGCTACACCTTC	CASSLNADNYGYTF
NA	NA	TRBJ2-5	TRBV6-5	TGTGCCAGCAGTTCCTTGAGTGGGGAGACCCAGTACTTC	CASSSLSGETQYF
TRBD1	few	TRBJ1-2	TRBV6-5	TGTGCCAGCAGTTACCATGACAGGGGGCAGTATGGCTACACCTTC	CASSYHDRGQYGYTF
NA	NA	TRBJ2-7	TRBV11-3	TGTGCCAGCAGCTCACCGTGGGGGTACGAGCAGTACTTC	CASSSPWGYEQYF
NA	NA	TRBJ2-3	TRBV7-2	TGTGCCAGCAGATCCGGGGCAGTAACAGATACGCAGTATTTT	CASRSGAVTDTQYF
TRBD1	NA	TRBJ1-2	TRBV10-3	TGTGCCACCAGAGACAGGGACCGCTATGGCTACACCTTC	CATRDRDRYGYTF
NA	NA	TRBJ2-1	TRBV5-1	TGCGCCAGCAGCTTGGATCACTCTCCGGAAAAGGAGCAGTTCTTC	CASSLDHSPEKEQFF
NA	few	TRBJ2-7	TRBV7-9	TGTGCCAGCAGCGAAAGACAGCCCGACGAGCAGTACTTC	CASSERQPDEQYF
TRBD2	NA	TRBJ2-5	TRBV12-3/TRBV12-4	TGTGCCAGCAGCCCCACCGGGAGGGCGGAGACCCAGTACTTC	CASSPTGRAETQYF
NA	NA	TRBJ2-4	TRBV12-3/TRBV12-4	TGTGCCAGCAGTCCCTGGACTCTAGCCAAAAACATTCAGTACTTC	CASSPWTLAKNIQYF
TRBD2	NA	TRBJ2-5	TRBV10-3	TGTGCCATCAGTGAGCTAGCGGAGGGGGAGACCCAGTACTTC	CAISELAEGETQYF
TRBD2	NA	TRBJ2-1	TRBV24-1	TGTGCCACCAGTGGGGTCGGGGGGGATGAGCAGTTCTTC	CATSGVGGDEQFF
TRBD1	NA	TRBJ1-5	TRBV12-3/TRBV12-4	TGTGCCAGCAGGAGGGACAGGGGCGATTCTCCCCAGCATTTT	CASRRDRGDSPQHF
NA	NA	TRBJ1-1	TRBV12-3/TRBV12-4	TGTGCCAGCAGTCCGGAGGGGCGGAGCGGGTGGACTGAAGCTTTCTTT	CASSPEGRSGWTEAFF
TRBD2	NA	TRBJ2-7	TRBV7-3	TGTGCCAGCAGCCAAGCGGGGGGATCGACCTACGAGCAGTACTTC	CASSQAGGSTYEQYF
NA	once	TRBJ1-1	TRBV5-1	TGCGCCAGCAGACAAGACGAAGGCGTCAGGAACACTGAAGCTTTCTTT	CASRQDEGVRNTEAFF
NA	NA	TRBJ2-7	TRBV5-5	TGTGCCAGCAGCTTGGGCGGCCTGTATTCCTACGAGCAGTACTTC	CASSLGGLYSYEQYF
NA	NA	TRBJ2-3	TRBV29-1	TGCAGCGTTGTCCCCAATGAGGGACTGACAGATACGCAGTATTTT	CSVVPNEGLTDTQYF